The T cell receptor (beta chain) described here comes from a study of OX40 agonist ivuxolimab in advanced cancers. Only in-frame clones appear in the TCRdb table, and some are missing; sequencing was by immunoSEQ multiplex PCR. The sample contains 60,000 to 85,000 clones, 77% of which appear only once. This clonotype was obtained from an adult with an advanced solid tumor such as melanoma, head and neck, liver or kidney cancer. The sequences come from CD4+ or CD8+ T cells sorted from blood, collected in a trial of the OX40 agonist ivuxolimab.

CDR3 nucleotide sequence: TGTGCCAGCAGCTTCCTCCTGGGGGGTTCTAGGCGCCTCCACTTT. Translated, it gives CASSFLLGGSRRLHF. The chain couples TRBV13 to TRBJ1-6; TRBD1 might be the D (5 bases). The CDR3 runs to 15 residues. V was cut by 3 bases and J by 15 bases, with 21 bases left in between. Per the germline V gene, CDR1 is PRHDT and CDR2 is FYEKMQ (reference sequence).